These 6 T cell receptor beta chains were all obtained from the same sample, sequenced in a study of early T cells in non-severe SARS-CoV-2 infection. MiXCR, applied by TCRdb to the 5' RACE reads, yields one record per CDR3 protein. The table has some 80,000 distinct CDR3 sequences, about 13% seen once; the top ten hold roughly 1.4%. Sequencing was carried out using whole blood. The source is an adult who was a healthcare worker with PCR-confirmed SARS-CoV-2 infection or an uninfected control (not recorded which).

This clonotype showed up just a few times. CDR3 in amino acids: CASSATTGLSNNEQFF. The CDR3, as DNA: TGTGCCAGCAGCGCCACCACAGGTCTTTCTAACAATGAGCAGTTCTTC. The rearrangement links TRBV7-9 to TRBJ2-1, with D possibly TRBD1 on 5 matching bases. The germline gives CDR1 SEHNR, CDR2 FQNEAQ (reference sequence). Trimming cost V 5 bases and J 5 bases, with 19 bases left between them. The CDR3 length is 16 residues.

This clonotype was seen many times. The V gene is TRBV19, the J gene TRBJ1-2; weak D call: TRBD1 (6 bases). Trimming took 6 bases from V and 1 from J, leaving 15 bases between them. The CDR3 totals 15 residues. In germline, CDR1 is LNHDA, CDR2 SQIVND (reference sequence). CDR3 amino acids: CASSRGTTINYGYTF. The CDR3 DNA follows: TGTGCCAGTAGCCGAGGGACAACTATTAACTATGGCTACACCTTC.

This clonotype was seen a few times. The chain couples TRBV19 to TRBJ2-5; tentatively, D is TRBD2 (6 bases). The CDR3 contains 14 residues. V was clipped by 5 bases and J by 2 bases, with 12 bases between them. The V gene's germline CDR1 is LNHDA and CDR2 SQIVND (reference sequence). The CDR3: CASSSSVGQETQYF. The CDR3 DNA sequence: TGTGCCAGTAGTTCTAGCGTCGGGCAAGAGACCCAGTACTTC.

This clonotype was observed a few times. V and J are TRBV29-1 and TRBJ2-1, with D possibly being TRBD2 (5 bases). Germline V gene lookup returns CDR1 SQVTM and CDR2 ANQGSEA. The CDR3 is 12 residues long. V was shortened by 4 bases and J by 5 bases, with 9 bases between the two germline ends. CDR3 sequence reads: CSVGGLDNEQFF. The CDR3 coding sequence is TGCAGCGTTGGCGGGTTAGACAATGAGCAGTTCTTC.

The rearrangement uses TRBV20-1 and TRBJ2-7; 8 bases map to TRBD2. The length of the CDR3 is 15 residues. Germline loops: CDR1 DFQATT, CDR2 SNEGSKA (reference sequence). The junction had 9 bases not matched to a gene; V was cut back by 5 bases and J by 0 bases. The CDR3 DNA sequence: TGCAGTGCTGCCGATGCGGGGGGTGGCTCCTACGAGCAGTACTTC. Translation gives CSAADAGGGSYEQYF.

The chain employs TRBV28 and TRBJ2-3; 7 bases map to TRBD2. The germline V gene encodes CDR1 MDHEN and CDR2 SYDVKM. V lost 3 bases to trimming and J lost 5 bases; unmatched junction nucleotides: 8. The CDR3 is 15 residues long. The CDR3 DNA reads TGTGCCAGCAGTTTTCCGGGCGGGGGACGAGATACGCAGTATTTT. It encodes CASSFPGGGRDTQYF.